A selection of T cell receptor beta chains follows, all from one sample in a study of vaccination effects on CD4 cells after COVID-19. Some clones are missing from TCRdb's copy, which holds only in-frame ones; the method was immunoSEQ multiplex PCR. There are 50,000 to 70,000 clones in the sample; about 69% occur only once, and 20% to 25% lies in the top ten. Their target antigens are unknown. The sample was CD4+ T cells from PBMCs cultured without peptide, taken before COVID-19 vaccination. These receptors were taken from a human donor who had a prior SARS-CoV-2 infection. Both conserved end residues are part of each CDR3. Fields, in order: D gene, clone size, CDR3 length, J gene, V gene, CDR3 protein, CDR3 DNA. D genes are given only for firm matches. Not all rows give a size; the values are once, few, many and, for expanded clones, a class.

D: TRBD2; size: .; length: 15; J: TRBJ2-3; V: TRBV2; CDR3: CASSGRGGFTDTQYF; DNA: TGTGCCAGCAGTGGACGGGGGGGGTTCACAGATACGCAGTATTTT
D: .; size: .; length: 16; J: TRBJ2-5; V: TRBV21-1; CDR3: CASSKPLHPYQETQYF; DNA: TGTGCCAGCAGCAAACCCCTCCACCCGTACCAAGAGACCCAGTACTTC
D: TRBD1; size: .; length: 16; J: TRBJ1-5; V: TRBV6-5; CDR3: CASSYRDSYSNQPQHF; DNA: TGTGCCAGCAGTTACCGGGACAGCTATAGCAATCAGCCCCAGCATTTT
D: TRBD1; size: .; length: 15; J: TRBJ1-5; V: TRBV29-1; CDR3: CSEDRGLDGNQPQHF; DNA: TGCAGCGAGGACAGGGGGCTAGACGGCAATCAGCCCCAGCATTTT
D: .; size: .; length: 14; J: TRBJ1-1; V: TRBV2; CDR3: CASNSQGWGTEAFF; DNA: TGTGCCAGCAACTCCCAGGGGTGGGGGACTGAAGCTTTCTTT
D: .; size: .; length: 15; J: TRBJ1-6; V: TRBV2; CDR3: CASSGPSSYNSPLHF; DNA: TGTGCCAGCAGTGGACCGAGCTCCTATAATTCACCCCTCCACTTT
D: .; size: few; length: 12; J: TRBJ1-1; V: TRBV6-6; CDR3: CASSYAGSEAFF; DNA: TGTGCCAGCAGTTATGCGGGGTCTGAAGCTTTCTTT
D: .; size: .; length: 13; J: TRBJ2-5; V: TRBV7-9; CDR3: CASSFRPVGTQYF; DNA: TGTGCCAGCAGCTTCCGCCCGGTGGGGACCCAGTACTTC
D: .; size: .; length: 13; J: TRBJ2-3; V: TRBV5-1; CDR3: CASSPPSLDTQYF; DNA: TGCGCCAGCAGCCCTCCTAGCCTTGATACGCAGTATTTT
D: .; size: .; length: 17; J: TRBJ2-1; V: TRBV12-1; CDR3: CASSFLGPQNRYNEQFF; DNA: TGTGCCAGCAGCTTTCTAGGTCCCCAGAACCGATACAATGAGCAGTTCTTC
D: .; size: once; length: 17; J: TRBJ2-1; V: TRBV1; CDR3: CTSSQAASGDQNNEQFF; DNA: TGCACCAGCAGCCAAGCGGCTAGCGGAGACCAAAACAATGAGCAGTTCTTC
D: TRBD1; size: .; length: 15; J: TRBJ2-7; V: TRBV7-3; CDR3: CASSKKQGLTYEQYF; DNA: TGTGCCAGCAGCAAAAAACAGGGGCTGACCTACGAGCAGTACTTC
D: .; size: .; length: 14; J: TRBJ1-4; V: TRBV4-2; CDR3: CASSQQGANEKLFF; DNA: TGTGCCAGCAGCCAACAAGGCGCTAATGAAAAACTGTTTTTT
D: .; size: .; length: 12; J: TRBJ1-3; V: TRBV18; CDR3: CASSPDGSSIYF; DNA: TGTGCCAGCTCACCAGACGGGAGCTCCATATATTTT
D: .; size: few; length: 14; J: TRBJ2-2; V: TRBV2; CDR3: CASGTSLGTGELFF; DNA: TGTGCCAGCGGCACTAGCTTGGGCACCGGGGAGCTGTTTTTT
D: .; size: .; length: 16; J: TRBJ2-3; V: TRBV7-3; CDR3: CASSLSSGGGPDTQYF; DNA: TGTGCCAGCAGCTTAAGTTCCGGGGGCGGCCCAGATACGCAGTATTTT
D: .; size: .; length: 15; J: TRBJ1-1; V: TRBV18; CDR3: CASSPPSRGNTEAFF; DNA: TGTGCCAGCTCACCACCATCCAGGGGGAACACTGAAGCTTTCTTT
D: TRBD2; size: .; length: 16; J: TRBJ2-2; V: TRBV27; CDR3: CASSFDRGGNTGELFF; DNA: TGTGCCAGCAGTTTTGATCGGGGGGGGAACACCGGGGAGCTGTTTTTT
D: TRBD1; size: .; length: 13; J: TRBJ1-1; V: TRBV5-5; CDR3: CASSSTGDTEAFF; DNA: TGTGCCAGCAGCTCAACAGGGGACACTGAAGCTTTCTTT
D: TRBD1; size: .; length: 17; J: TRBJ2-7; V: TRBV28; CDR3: CASSRQKGTGGYYEQYF; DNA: TGTGCCAGCAGCCGACAAAAAGGGACAGGGGGTTACTACGAGCAGTACTTC
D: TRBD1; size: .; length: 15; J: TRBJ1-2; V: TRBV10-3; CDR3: CAIRKTGEKNYGYTF; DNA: TGTGCCATCAGGAAAACAGGGGAAAAAAACTATGGCTACACCTTC
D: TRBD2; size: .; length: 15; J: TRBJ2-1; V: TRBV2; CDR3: CASSVASGGLNEQFF; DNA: TGTGCCAGCAGTGTTGCTAGCGGGGGCTTAAATGAGCAGTTCTTC
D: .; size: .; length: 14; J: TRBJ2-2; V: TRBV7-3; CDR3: CASSLNRVTGELFF; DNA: TGTGCCAGCAGCTTGAACAGGGTTACCGGGGAGCTGTTTTTT
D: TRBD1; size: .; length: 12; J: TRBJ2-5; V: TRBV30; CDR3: CACQGAGETQYF; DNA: TGTGCCTGTCAGGGGGCGGGGGAGACCCAGTACTTC
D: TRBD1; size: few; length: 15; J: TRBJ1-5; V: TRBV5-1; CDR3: CASSLGTVENQPQHF; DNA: TGCGCCAGCAGCTTAGGGACAGTTGAGAATCAGCCCCAGCATTTT
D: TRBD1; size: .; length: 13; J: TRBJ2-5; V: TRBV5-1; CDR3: CASSSDRGETQYF; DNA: TGCGCCAGCAGCTCGGACAGGGGGGAGACCCAGTACTTC
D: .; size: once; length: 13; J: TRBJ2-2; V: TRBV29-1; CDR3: CSASRDLSGELFF; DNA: TGCAGCGCTTCACGGGACCTAAGCGGGGAGCTGTTTTTT
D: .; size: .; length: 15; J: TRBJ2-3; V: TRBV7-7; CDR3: CASSLTTSATDTQYF; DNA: TGTGCTAGCAGCTTAACGACATCGGCCACAGATACGCAGTATTTT
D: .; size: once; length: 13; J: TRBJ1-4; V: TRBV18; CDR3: CASSPAGDEKLFF; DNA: TGTGCCAGCTCACCGGCGGGCGATGAAAAACTGTTTTTT
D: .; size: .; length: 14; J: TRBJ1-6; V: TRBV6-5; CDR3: CASSSGPYNSPLHF; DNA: TGTGCCAGCAGTTCTGGACCCTATAATTCACCCCTCCACTTT
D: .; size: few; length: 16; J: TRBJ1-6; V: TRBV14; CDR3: CASSQPLGVGDSPLHF; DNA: TGTGCCAGCAGCCAACCGTTAGGAGTTGGGGATTCACCCCTCCACTTT
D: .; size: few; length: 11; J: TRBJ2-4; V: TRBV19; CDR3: CASIPSDIQYF; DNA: TGTGCCAGTATTCCGTCGGACATTCAGTACTTC
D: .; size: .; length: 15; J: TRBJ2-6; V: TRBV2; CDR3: CASSAGTNWANVLTF; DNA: TGTGCCAGCAGTGCAGGCACCAATTGGGCCAACGTCCTGACTTTC
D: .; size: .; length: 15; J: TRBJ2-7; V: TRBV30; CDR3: CAWSAPVGYDYEQYF; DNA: TGTGCCTGGAGTGCCCCTGTGGGGTACGATTACGAGCAGTACTTC
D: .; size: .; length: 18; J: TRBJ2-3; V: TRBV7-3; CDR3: CASSSQPILVPEADTQYF; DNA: TGTGCCAGCAGCTCCCAGCCCATTCTAGTACCAGAAGCAGATACGCAGTATTTT
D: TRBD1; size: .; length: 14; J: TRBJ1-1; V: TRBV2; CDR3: CASRLQGANTEAFF; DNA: TGTGCCAGCAGGCTACAGGGGGCGAACACTGAAGCTTTCTTT
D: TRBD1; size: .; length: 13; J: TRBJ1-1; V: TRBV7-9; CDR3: CASSSGGSTEAFF; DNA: TGTGCCAGCAGCTCAGGGGGCTCGACTGAAGCTTTCTTT
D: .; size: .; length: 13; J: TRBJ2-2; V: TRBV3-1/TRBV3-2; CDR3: CASRARGPGELFF; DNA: TGTGCCAGCAGGGCCAGGGGCCCCGGGGAGCTGTTTTTT
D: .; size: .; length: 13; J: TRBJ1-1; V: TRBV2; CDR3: CASIRNPNTEAFF; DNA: TGTGCCAGCATAAGGAATCCGAACACTGAAGCTTTCTTT
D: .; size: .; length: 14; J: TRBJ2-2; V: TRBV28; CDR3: CATTKGGNTGELFF; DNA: TGTGCCACCACAAAAGGGGGGAACACCGGGGAGCTGTTTTTT
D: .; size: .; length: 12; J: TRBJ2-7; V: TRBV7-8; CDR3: CASSLAGLEQYF; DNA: TGTGCCAGCAGCTTGGCAGGCCTCGAGCAGTACTTC
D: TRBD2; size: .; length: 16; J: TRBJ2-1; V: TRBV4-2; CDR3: CASRSGGGQVRNEQFF; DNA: TGTGCCAGCAGAAGCGGGGGGGGACAGGTAAGGAATGAGCAGTTCTTC
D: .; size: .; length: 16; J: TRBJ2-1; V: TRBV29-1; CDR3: CSVGGTEKFSYNEQFF; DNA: TGCAGCGTTGGCGGGACAGAGAAATTCTCCTACAATGAGCAGTTCTTC
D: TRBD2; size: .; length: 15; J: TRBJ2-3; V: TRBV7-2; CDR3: CASSLDSGRTDTQYF; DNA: TGTGCCAGCAGCTTAGATAGCGGGAGGACAGATACGCAGTATTTT
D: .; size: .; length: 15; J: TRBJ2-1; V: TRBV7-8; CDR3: CASSRQGVGYNEQFF; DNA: TGTGCCAGCAGCAGGCAGGGTGTTGGTTACAATGAGCAGTTCTTC
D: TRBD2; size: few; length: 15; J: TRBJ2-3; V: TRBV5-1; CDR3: CASSTRLAGVNTQYF; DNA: TGCGCCAGCAGCACCAGACTAGCGGGAGTGAATACGCAGTATTTT
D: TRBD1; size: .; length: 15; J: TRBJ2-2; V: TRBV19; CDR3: CASSIRGTDTGELFF; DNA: TGTGCCAGTAGTATCAGAGGGACAGACACCGGGGAGCTGTTTTTT